This TCR beta chain was documented in a study of blood T cell repertoires in COVID-19 (TCRdb year 2020). Concerning the study at large: Samples from collaborators originated in the United States, Italy and Spain and spanned both the acute and convalescent phases of COVID-19. The prospective study material was composed of cDNA or gDNA derived from T cells, B-cell-depleted T cells, or PBMCs. Subjects who had been exposed to COVID-19, were actively infected with it, or had recovered from it provided the deeply sampled blood TCRbeta repertoires that made up the dataset. The repertoires were released in a freely available public database meant as a resource for research on the immune response to SARS-CoV-2. The samples were drawn from two sources: the first 160 participants of the ongoing ImmuneRACE study, and fewer than 1,500 subjects contributed by 6 global collaborators. A de-identified subject ID, COVID-19 status, age in years and sex were almost always included in the sample metadata. Where available, HLA class I and class II types were taken from metadata supplied by the sample provider and were not determined by assay-based typing. Summary of the overall study and its limitations: Clinical and demographic metadata were provided uncurated, with the amount varying by source and participant.

Each collaborating institution followed its own protocols to collect whole blood in K2EDTA tubes. For TCRbeta analysis, collaborator samples were shipped as frozen whole blood, as isolated PBMCs, or as DNA extracted from either sample type. Details on this clone: The specificity of this receptor is unknown. Base qualities were left out, and no much larger clone turns up one base away.

V loses 5 bases at its end and J loses 0 bases; junction bases beyond the gene matches: 9. Reading the germline V gene gives CDR1 SGHVS and CDR2 FQNEAQ. The CDR3 starts with the cysteine, ends with the phenylalanine, and has 16 residues. The DNA shown is the 48-base CDR3, in frame from base 1. TCRbeta CDR3 regions were amplified from genomic DNA by means of the immunoSEQ Assay, a bias-controlled multiplex PCR. From the authors' description of their analysis: Within the assay, amplification of reference gene primers was used to estimate how many nucleated cells each sample contained. Sequence reads were collapsed and filtered to measure the absolute abundance of every unique TCRbeta CDR3 rearrangement. Productive Simpson clonality was computed per sample as the square root of Simpson's diversity index over productive rearrangements. TCRdb retrieved this table from immuneACCESS and kept in-frame rearrangements only. Not all clones are present; in checked studies, unresolved V genes account for under half, and no reason is known for the remainder. V, J and clone size reflect that table, while D and trimming were determined from the DNA. The sample records roughly 95,000 clones, 75% to 95% of which are singletons. The top ten clonotypes cover roughly 4% of the sample.

The material sequenced was peripheral blood. The chain joins TRBV7-8 to TRBJ2-5; 7 bases in between match TRBD2. The clonotype comes from a woman in her fifties or sixties in a cohort sampled during active COVID-19. The CDR3 protein sequence reads: CASSLSPAGNQETQYF. The DNA is TGTGCCAGCAGCCTCTCCCCAGCGGGGAACCAAGAGACCCAGTACTTC.